A single sample is the source of the 21 T cell receptor beta chains below, sequenced in a study of blood T cell repertoires in COVID-19. Clones were sequenced by immunoSEQ multiplex PCR, and TCRdb holds only the in-frame ones, with some missing. The repertoire includes some 290,000 clones, around nine tenths of them detected once, and about 9.4% sits in the top ten. The material sequenced was PBMCs or T cells enriched from blood (not recorded which). Every receptor here comes from a woman aged 25 to 45 who had recovered from COVID-19.

The genes are TRBV19 and TRBJ1-5; TRBD1 aligns across 7 bases. J was trimmed by 5 bases and V by 7 bases; bases with no gene match: 11. Looked up from germline, CDR1 is LNHDA and CDR2 is SQIVND (reference sequence). This CDR3 region has 15 residues. The CDR3 region has the DNA TGTGCCAGTAAGAAAGACAGGGTCGGCTATCAGCCCCAGCATTTT. Translating gives CASKKDRVGYQPQHF.

The chain has TRBV5-1 and TRBJ2-7; 8 bases are shared with TRBD2. The CDR3 is made up of 16 amino acids. Germline lookup yields CDR1 SGHRS and CDR2 YFSETQ. With 0 bases clipped from V and 5 bases from J, the junction kept 10 bases outside the gene matches. Written as DNA, the CDR3 is TGCGCCAGCAGCTTGGTGGGCAGGGGACTAGACAACGAGCAGTACTTC. Translating it yields CASSLVGRGLDNEQYF.

The rearrangement links TRBV19 to TRBJ1-1; possible D gene TRBD1, 6 bases. The germline gives CDR1 LNHDA, CDR2 SQIVND (reference sequence). Trimming stripped 4 bases from V and 7 bases from J, with 16 bases between. The CDR3 length is 14 residues. CDR3 nucleotides: TGTGCCAGTAGTAAGGACAGTCTCTACATTGAAGCTTTCTTT. This codes for CASSKDSLYIEAFF.

This chain uses TRBV19 with TRBJ2-7; D is undetermined. V was trimmed by 9 bases and J by 5 bases, leaving 20 bases between them. The germline gives CDR1 LNHDA, CDR2 SQIVND (reference sequence). The CDR3 runs to 14 residues. The DNA of the CDR3 is TGTGCCAGATACCTCAATGGGTGTCAGGACGAGCAGTACTTC. It translates to CARYLNGCQDEQYF.

This clone was observed once. CDR3 amino acids: CAITTGEEGGYTF. CDR3 DNA sequence: TGTGCCATTACAACAGGGGAGGAGGGTGGCTACACCTTC. The chain couples TRBV10-3 to TRBJ1-2; TRBD1 matches at 7 bases. V was clipped by 9 bases and J by 7 bases; unmatched bases: 11. Per the germline V gene, CDR1 is ENHRY and CDR2 is SYGVKD. The CDR3 runs to 13 residues.

This chain connects TRBV9 to TRBJ1-2; weak D call: TRBD1 (5 bases). This CDR3 is 12 amino acids long. The V end lost 3 bases, the J end lost 8 bases, and 11 bases lay between the germline ends. Germline assignment: CDR1 SGDLS and CDR2 YYNGEE. The DNA for the CDR3 is TGTGCCAGCAGCGCCGGGGGGGACGGCTACACCTTC. Protein: CASSAGGDGYTF.

Regarding this clone: Other DNA variants within this sample encode the same CDR3. V gene TRBV18 combines with J gene TRBJ1-1; TRBD1 is a possible D gene (6 bases). This CDR3 is 15 amino acids long. V was clipped by 0 bases and J by 3 bases, with 11 bases between them. Germline lookup yields CDR1 KGHSH and CDR2 LQKENI. CDR3 loop: CASSPPTGMDTEAFF. CDR3 nucleotides: TGTGCCAGCTCACCACCTACAGGGATGGACACTGAAGCTTTCTTT.

The rearrangement uses TRBV6-4 and TRBJ2-5, with D tentatively TRBD2 (5 bases). This CDR3 region has 13 residues. Germline V CDR1 and CDR2: MRHNA, SNTAGT. The V gene lost 5 bases and the J gene lost 5 bases, with 12 bases spanning the gap. In DNA, the CDR3 is TGTGCCAGCAGTTCACTAACGGGGGAGACCCAGTACTTC. Translating it yields CASSSLTGETQYF.

The V gene is TRBV7-9, the J gene TRBJ2-5; D remains ambiguous. Germline V gene lookup returns CDR1 SEHNR and CDR2 FQNEAQ (reference sequence). This CDR3 has 16 residues. Trimming shortened V by 1 base and J by 2 bases, and 14 bases separated the two germline ends. DNA of the CDR3: TGTGCCAGCAGCTTAGGTACAGCCCCTAAACAAGAGACCCAGTACTTC. It codes for CASSLGTAPKQETQYF.

The genes are TRBV9 and TRBJ2-1; tentatively, D is TRBD2 (6 bases). In germline, CDR1 is SGDLS, CDR2 YYNGEE. The CDR3 has 16 amino acids. Trimming cost V 2 bases and J 4 bases, with 16 bases left between them. The CDR3 is CASSVEGGFGYNEQFF. In DNA, the CDR3 is TGTGCCAGCAGCGTGGAGGGTGGGTTTGGGTACAATGAGCAGTTCTTC.

The rearrangement links TRBV11-3 to TRBJ1-1; tentative D call: TRBD1 (5 bases). V gave up 5 bases and J gave up 6 bases, with 10 bases separating them. This CDR3 spans 12 amino acids. The germline CDR1 and CDR2 sequences are SGHNT and YENEEA. As DNA, the CDR3 is TGTGCCAGCAGCGGCCCGGGGGCTGAAGCTTTCTTT. As protein: CASSGPGAEAFF.

This clone turned up a few times. The chain recombines TRBV7-9 with TRBJ1-1, with TRBD1 matching over 11 bases. CDR3 size: 15 residues. The ends lost 3 bases at V and 4 bases at J; junction bases unmatched: 4. In germline, CDR1 is SEHNR, CDR2 FQNEAQ (reference sequence). CDR3 in DNA: TGTGCCAGCAGCTTCGCCGGGACAGGGGGCACTGAAGCTTTCTTT. This encodes CASSFAGTGGTEAFF.

This sequence joins TRBV7-9 and TRBJ1-4; TRBD1 aligns across 8 bases. J gave up 7 bases and V 6 bases, and 10 bases lay outside the gene matches. The CDR3 sequence is 15 residues long. CDR1 SEHNR and CDR2 FQNEAQ come from the germline V gene (reference sequence). The CDR3 here is CASRHGQGLGEKLFF. The DNA for the CDR3 is TGTGCCAGCAGGCACGGACAGGGATTGGGTGAAAAACTGTTTTTT.

Only one count was recorded for this clone. The CDR3 DNA reads as TGTGCCAGCAGCTTATCCCCGGAGATGGTCAGTGAGCAGTTCTTC. Its protein product is CASSLSPEMVSEQFF. The chain is built from TRBV7-3 and TRBJ2-1, with D hard to call. CDR3 size: 15 residues. V was pared by 2 bases and J by 9 bases, with 17 bases between. CDR1 is SGHTA and CDR2 is FQGTGA in the germline V gene.

The gene calls are TRBV28 and TRBJ1-5; D perhaps matches TRBD1 (6 bases). This CDR3 spans 17 amino acids. Trimming stripped 1 base from V and 4 bases from J, with 17 bases between. Germline V gene data show CDR1 as MDHEN and CDR2 as SYDVKM. In nucleotides, the CDR3 is TGTGCCAGCAGTTTATCGGTAGGGGGTCGTCAGAATCAGCCCCAGCATTTT. Translated: CASSLSVGGRQNQPQHF.

The rearrangement joins TRBV25-1 to TRBJ1-4, with TRBD1 identical over 8 bases. The CDR3 covers 13 residues. CDR1 MGHDK and CDR2 SYGVNS come from the germline V gene. The V gene end was trimmed by 4 bases and the J gene end by 6 bases; junction bases not matched to a gene: 1. The CDR3 DNA reads TGTGCCAGCAGTGGGACAGGGTATGAAAAACTGTTTTTT. Encoded protein: CASSGTGYEKLFF. The variable domain in full, completed from reference TRBV25-1 and TRBJ1-4, reads EADIYQTPRYLVIGTGKKITLECSQTMGHDKMYWYQQDPGMELHLIHYSYGVNSTEKGDLSSESTVSRIRTEHFPLTLESARPSHTSQYLCASSGTGYEKLFFGSGTQLSVL.

This chain connects TRBV27 to TRBJ2-2; no firm D call. The germline V gene encodes CDR1 MNHEY and CDR2 SMNVEV (reference sequence). V was clipped by 6 bases and J by 6 bases, with 11 bases between them. The CDR3 is 13 amino acids. For the CDR3, the DNA is TGTGCCAGCAGGTTTCTCGGTTCCGGGGAGCTGTTTTTT. Its protein is CASRFLGSGELFF.

This chain connects TRBV11-2 to TRBJ1-1, with D perhaps TRBD1 (5 bases). The CDR3 extends over 15 amino acids. Germline loops: CDR1 SGHAT, CDR2 FQNNGV. Trimming left V 4 bases short and J 4 bases short, with 16 bases between. CDR3 sequence (DNA): TGTGCCAGCAGCTCCCGGTGGACAAGGGCCACTGAAGCTTTCTTT. It encodes CASSSRWTRATEAFF.

This rearrangement joins TRBV3-1 (or the pseudogene TRBV3-2) to TRBJ1-3; possibly TRBD1 for D (6 bases). Germline V gives CDR1 LGHDT, CDR2 YNNKEL (reference sequence). V lost 5 bases to trimming and J lost 3 bases, with 11 bases between them. The CDR3 consists of 14 residues. CDR3 amino acids: CASSLTGIGNTIYF. In nucleotides, the CDR3 is TGTGCCAGCAGCTTGACAGGTATTGGAAACACCATATATTTT.

This chain uses TRBV3-1 (or the pseudogene TRBV3-2) with TRBJ1-2, with a possible D match to TRBD1 (6 bases). Germline CDR1 and CDR2: LGHDT and YNNKEL (reference sequence). The CDR3 extends over 12 amino acids. V was trimmed by 4 bases and J by 8 bases, leaving 11 bases between them. The CDR3 coding sequence is TGTGCCAGCAGCCGAGGACAGCGCGGCTACACCTTC. Protein: CASSRGQRGYTF.

This chain links TRBV19 with TRBJ1-2; weak D call: TRBD1 (5 bases). The CDR3 consists of 13 residues. CDR1 is LNHDA and CDR2 is SQIVND in the germline V gene (reference sequence). V dropped 4 bases and J dropped 8 bases, with 14 bases sitting between them. The CDR3 nucleotides are TGTGCCAGTAGTACTCCAGGGCGGAGAGGCTACACCTTC. This gives the protein CASSTPGRRGYTF. The full variable domain, with the rest looked up from reference TRBV19 and TRBJ1-2, is DGGITQSPKYLFRKEGQNVTLSCEQNLNHDAMYWYRQDPGQGLRLIYYSQIVNDFQKGDIAEGYSVSREKKESFPLTVTSAQKNPTAFYLCASSTPGRRGYTFGSGTRLTVV.